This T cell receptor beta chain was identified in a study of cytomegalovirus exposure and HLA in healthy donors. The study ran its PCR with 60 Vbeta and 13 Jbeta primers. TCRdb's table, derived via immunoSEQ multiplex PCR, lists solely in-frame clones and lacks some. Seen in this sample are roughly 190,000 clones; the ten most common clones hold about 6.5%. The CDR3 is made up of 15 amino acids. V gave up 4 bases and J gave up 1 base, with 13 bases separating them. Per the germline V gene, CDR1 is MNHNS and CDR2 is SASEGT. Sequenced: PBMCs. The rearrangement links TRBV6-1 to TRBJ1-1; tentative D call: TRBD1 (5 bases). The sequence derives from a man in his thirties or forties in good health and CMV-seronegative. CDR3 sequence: CASSAKEGQNTEAFF. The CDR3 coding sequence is TGTGCCAGCAGTGCCAAAGAAGGACAGAACACTGAAGCTTTCTTT.